This T cell receptor beta chain was obtained from a study of blood T cell repertoires in COVID-19. Clones were read by immunoSEQ multiplex PCR, and TCRdb kept only the in-frame ones, dropping some. The top ten clones hold approximately 0.85% of a sample with 250,000 or so clones, roughly nine tenths of them seen once. The V segment lost 8 bases and the J segment 4 bases; nucleotides outside the gene matches: 6. Germline V lookup: CDR1 LNHNV, CDR2 YYDKDF (reference sequence). This CDR3 is 14 amino acids long. Material: peripheral blood. The chain combines TRBV15 with TRBJ2-2; 8 nucleotides align to TRBD1. The sequence was collected from a woman aged 40 to 49 who had recovered from COVID-19. This chain's CDR3 is CATSWQGATGELFF. CDR3 DNA: TGTGCCACCTCTTGGCAGGGGGCCACCGGGGAGCTGTTTTTT. Supplemented by reference TRBV15 and TRBJ2-2, the full variable domain reads DAMVIQNPRYQVTQFGKPVTLSCSQTLNHNVMYWYQQKSSQAPKLLFHYYDKDFNNEADTPDNFQSRRPNTSFCFLDIRSPGLGDTAMYLCATSWQGATGELFFGEGSRLTVL.